A single sample is the source of the 32 T cell receptor beta chains below, sequenced in a study of cytomegalovirus exposure and HLA in healthy donors. The PCR was carried out with 60 Vbeta primers and 13 Jbeta primers. Sequencing used immunoSEQ multiplex PCR; TCRdb keeps in-frame clones, though not all of them. Among roughly 98,000 clones, roughly 80% were seen once, and the ten largest hold around 3.6%. The specimen sequenced was PBMCs. These receptors came from a middle-aged man in good health and CMV-seronegative.

V gene TRBV5-1 combines with J gene TRBJ2-5, with TRBD1 matching 9 bases. V lost 4 bases to trimming and J lost 2 bases; unmatched junction nucleotides: 9. Germline CDR1 reads SGHRS; CDR2 reads YFSETQ. The CDR3 consists of 16 residues. Here the CDR3 reads CASSPRGQGLQETQYF. CDR3 coding DNA: TGCGCCAGCAGCCCACGAGGACAGGGGCTTCAAGAGACCCAGTACTTC.

This clone was seen repeatedly, ten times or more. This chain joins TRBV7-6 and TRBJ2-2; 8 nucleotides line up with TRBD1. From germline, CDR1 is SGHVS and CDR2 FNYEAQ. V shed 1 base, J shed 3 bases, and the junction held 4 bases outside the gene matches. This CDR3 contains 16 residues. For the CDR3, the DNA is TGTGCCAGCAGCTTAGGGACAGGGATGTACACCGGGGAGCTGTTTTTT. Protein sequence: CASSLGTGMYTGELFF.

The chain recombines TRBV5-1 with TRBJ1-4, with D possibly matching TRBD1 (6 bases). Trimming removed 3 bases from V and 8 bases from J, with 14 bases in between. The CDR3 loop spans 14 amino acids. CDR1 and CDR2 (germline): SGHRS, YFSETQ. Written as DNA, the CDR3 is TGCGCCAGCAGCTCGGGCCCAGGGGCCGAAAAACTGTTTTTT. This codes for CASSSGPGAEKLFF.

The genes are TRBV5-4 and TRBJ2-3; D call uncertain. The CDR3 extends over 13 amino acids. Trimming left V 6 bases short and J 4 bases short, with 12 bases between. The germline CDR1 and CDR2 sequences are SGHNT and YYREEE (reference sequence). The CDR3: CASTRGPADTQYF. CDR3 nucleotides: TGTGCCAGCACCCGTGGGCCTGCAGATACGCAGTATTTT.

This rearrangement joins TRBV5-6 to TRBJ1-1, with a tentative D call TRBD1 (6 bases). Looked up from germline, CDR1 is SGHDT and CDR2 is YYEEEE. Trimming took off 4 bases at V and 4 bases at J, with 17 bases between the two ends. The length of the CDR3 is 15 residues. DNA for the CDR3: TGTGCCAGCAGCGGGCTGGGGGGGCTATTCACTGAAGCTTTCTTT. The encoded protein is CASSGLGGLFTEAFF.

V gene TRBV29-1 combines with J gene TRBJ1-2; 8 bases align to TRBD1. Losses at the gene ends were 1 base for V and 5 bases for J; bases not matched to a gene: 6. Germline assignment: CDR1 SQVTM and CDR2 ANQGSEA. The length of the CDR3 is 14 residues. The CDR3 sequence is CSVEVPGQAYGYTF. For the CDR3, the DNA is TGCAGCGTTGAAGTACCGGGACAGGCGTATGGCTACACCTTC.

The chain has TRBV2 and TRBJ1-6, with a possible D match to TRBD1 (6 bases). The ends were cut back, 4 bases at V and 9 bases at J, with 7 bases in the middle. The CDR3 runs 12 residues. Germline CDR1 and CDR2: SNHLY and FYNNEI. CDR3 sequence: CASSGTVSPLHF. CDR3 bases: TGTGCCAGCAGTGGGACAGTTTCACCCCTCCACTTT.

The chain couples TRBV20-1 to TRBJ1-1; a possible D gene is TRBD1 (6 bases). Trimming removed 4 bases from V and 8 bases from J, with 11 bases in between. Germline V gene lookup returns CDR1 DFQATT and CDR2 SNEGSKA (reference sequence). The CDR3 covers 11 residues. In DNA form, the CDR3 reads TGCAGTGCTAACAGGGCCGGGGAAGCTTTCTTT. This encodes CSANRAGEAFF.

The CDR3 sequence: CASSLAPDRSSYEQYF. In DNA form, the CDR3 reads TGCGCCAGCAGCTTGGCCCCGGACAGGAGCTCCTACGAGCAGTACTTC. The chain combines TRBV5-1 with TRBJ2-7, with 7 bases fitting TRBD1. V shed 0 bases and J 0 bases; nucleotides not matched to a gene: 6. The CDR3 extends over 16 amino acids. Per the germline V gene, CDR1 is SGHRS and CDR2 is YFSETQ.

This clone occurred a few times. The rearrangement uses TRBV19 and TRBJ2-2; TRBD1 might be the D (6 bases). Germline V gene sequence: CDR1 LNHDA, CDR2 SQIVND (reference sequence). V dropped 7 bases and J dropped 5 bases, with 11 bases sitting between them. The CDR3 contains 13 residues. The CDR3 nucleotides are TGTGCCAGTATAGGGGGTTTGACCGGGGAGCTGTTTTTT. Residues: CASIGGLTGELFF.

This clone showed up just a few times. The rearrangement joins TRBV11-2 to TRBJ2-3, with TRBD2 matching over 12 bases. Germline CDR1 reads SGHAT; CDR2 reads FQNNGV. This CDR3 comprises 16 residues. With V trimmed by 5 bases and J by 5 bases, 8 bases remained unmatched. The CDR3 protein is CASSPRQGLAGDTQYF. The CDR3 DNA is TGTGCCAGCAGCCCAAGACAGGGACTAGCGGGAGATACGCAGTATTTT. The full variable domain, completed using reference TRBV11-2 and TRBJ2-3, is EAGVAQSPRYKIIEKRQSVAFWCNPISGHATLYWYQQILGQGPKLLIQFQNNGVVDDSQLPKDRFSAERLKGVDSTLKIQPAKLEDSAVYLCASSPRQGLAGDTQYFGPGTRLTVL.

The chain couples TRBV30 to TRBJ2-6, with a weak D call TRBD1 (6 bases). V lost 3 bases, J lost 0 bases, and 12 bases lay in between. The germline V gene encodes CDR1 GTSNPN and CDR2 SVGIG (reference sequence). The CDR3 extends over 16 amino acids. CDR3 loop: CAWRIQGPSGANVLTF. The CDR3 DNA follows: TGTGCCTGGAGGATACAGGGACCCTCTGGGGCCAACGTCCTGACTTTC.

Here the CDR3 reads CSAQAGVSTDTQYF. As DNA, the CDR3 is TGCAGCGCCCAAGCGGGAGTAAGCACAGATACGCAGTATTTT. This chain links TRBV29-1 with TRBJ2-3, with 8 bases that match TRBD2. This CDR3 is 14 amino acids long. V was clipped by 7 bases and J by 0 bases; unmatched bases: 6. The germline gives CDR1 SQVTM, CDR2 ANQGSEA.

V and J are TRBV28 and TRBJ1-2; TRBD1 matches 10 bases. Trimming at V came to 6 bases and at J to 4 bases, leaving 8 bases not matched to a gene. The CDR3 runs 15 residues. Germline lookup yields CDR1 MDHEN and CDR2 SYDVKM. DNA of the CDR3: TGTGCCAGCAGGACCGGGACAGGGGCCCCCTATGGCTACACCTTC. As protein: CASRTGTGAPYGYTF.

The chain combines TRBV6-5 with TRBJ2-1, with 7 bases fitting TRBD2. In germline, CDR1 is MNHEY, CDR2 SVGAGI. Trimming took 5 bases from V and 4 from J; bases not matched to a gene: 8. This CDR3 comprises 15 residues. CDR3: CASSRGVKVYNEQFF. The CDR3 nucleotides are TGTGCCAGCAGTCGGGGGGTGAAAGTGTACAATGAGCAGTTCTTC.

V is TRBV28 and J is TRBJ1-1; 7 nucleotides agree with TRBD1. Per germline, CDR1 MDHEN and CDR2 SYDVKM. V dropped 5 bases and J dropped 4; count of bases not matched to a gene: 10. The CDR3 loop spans 15 amino acids. The CDR3 sequence is CASSISTGKGTEAFF. For the CDR3, the DNA is TGTGCCAGCAGTATATCGACAGGGAAGGGCACTGAAGCTTTCTTT.

This rearrangement joins TRBV5-1 to TRBJ2-2, with a tentative D call TRBD1 (6 bases). CDR1 SGHRS and CDR2 YFSETQ come from the germline V gene. The V and J ends lost 1 base and 4 bases respectively, with 8 bases between them. This CDR3 comprises 14 residues. The CDR3 coding sequence is TGCGCCAGCAGCTTGACAGGGACCACCGGGGAGCTGTTTTTT. It encodes CASSLTGTTGELFF.

The chain has TRBV28 and TRBJ1-5; 8 bases are a match to TRBD1. Germline CDR1 and CDR2: MDHEN and SYDVKM. J gave up 6 bases and V 3 bases, and 7 bases lay outside the gene matches. The length of the CDR3 is 15 residues. DNA of the CDR3: TGTGCCAGCAGTTTCGACGACAGGGGTGGTCAGCCCCAGCATTTT. Protein product: CASSFDDRGGQPQHF.

This clone was detected only a few times. The V gene is TRBV5-8, the J gene TRBJ1-1; D perhaps matches TRBD1 (5 bases). CDR1 and CDR2 from the germline V gene are SGHTS and YDEGEE. V was shortened by 0 bases and J by 1 base, with 10 bases between the two germline ends. The CDR3 spans 15 residues. CDR3 in amino acids: CASSLGARANTEAFF. CDR3 in DNA: TGTGCCAGCAGCTTGGGTGCCAGGGCGAACACTGAAGCTTTCTTT.

This clone turned up a few times. The chain has TRBV19 and TRBJ1-1; D remains unclear. The CDR3 is made up of 13 amino acids. In germline, CDR1 is LNHDA, CDR2 SQIVND (reference sequence). V lost 6 bases, J lost 0 bases, and 8 bases lay in between. The CDR3 DNA reads TGTGCCAGTAGCCTTACAGTGAACACTGAAGCTTTCTTT. The encoded protein is CASSLTVNTEAFF.

This rearrangement joins TRBV6-4 to TRBJ1-2; the D gene is possibly TRBD1 (6 bases). Germline values: CDR1 MRHNA, CDR2 SNTAGT. V dropped 6 bases and J dropped 3 bases, with 17 bases sitting between them. This CDR3 comprises 15 residues. The CDR3 DNA is TGTGCCAGCAGCTTTAGGGGGGGCGCGGACTATGGCTACACCTTC. It yields the protein CASSFRGGADYGYTF.

The V gene is TRBV6-1, the J gene TRBJ2-7, with TRBD1 matching 11 bases. Germline V gene data show CDR1 as MNHNS and CDR2 as SASEGT. The CDR3 sequence is 14 residues long. J was trimmed by 3 bases and V by 6 bases; bases with no gene match: 4. The CDR3 protein is CASRPGQGVYEQYF. CDR3 sequence (DNA): TGTGCCAGCAGACCGGGACAGGGGGTCTACGAGCAGTACTTC.

This clone was picked up one time. This chain uses TRBV25-1 with TRBJ1-6; the match to TRBD1 covers 8 bases. The CDR3 runs 16 residues. Trimming took 6 bases from V and 8 from J; bases not matched to a gene: 12. Germline V gene lookup returns CDR1 MGHDK and CDR2 SYGVNS. CDR3 DNA: TGTGCCAGCAGAATAGGGTCACAGGGGGTGTATTCACCCCTCCACTTT. Its protein is CASRIGSQGVYSPLHF.

This chain uses TRBV28 with TRBJ1-1; D not resolved. The CDR3 runs to 15 residues. Trimming cost V 3 bases and J 1 base, with 12 bases left between them. The germline V gene encodes CDR1 MDHEN and CDR2 SYDVKM. Written as DNA, the CDR3 is TGTGCCAGCAGTTTTAGAACAGTGAGGAACACTGAAGCTTTCTTT. Translation: CASSFRTVRNTEAFF. Complete variable domain (other parts from reference TRBV28 and TRBJ1-1): DVKVTQSSRYLVKRTGEKVFLECVQDMDHENMFWYRQDPGLGLRLIYFSYDVKMKEKGDIPEGYSVSREKKERFSLILESASTNQTSMYLCASSFRTVRNTEAFFGQGTRLTVV.

This clone was counted once. The chain links TRBV30 to TRBJ1-2; D is perhaps TRBD1 (6 bases). With 5 bases removed from V and 6 bases from J, the gap between germline ends came to 19 bases. CDR3 length: 14 amino acids. The V gene's germline CDR1 is GTSNPN and CDR2 SVGIG (reference sequence). The CDR3 loop is CAWARDIQADGYTF. CDR3 coding DNA: TGTGCCTGGGCGAGGGACATCCAGGCAGATGGCTACACCTTC.

The rearrangement links TRBV2 to TRBJ2-7, with TRBD2 identical over 10 bases. The germline CDR1 and CDR2 sequences are SNHLY and FYNNEI. The CDR3 totals 13 residues. The junction had 3 bases not matched to a gene; V was cut back by 8 bases and J by 2 bases. The CDR3 coding sequence is TGTGCCAGCGGACTAGCGGACACCTACGAGCAGTACTTC. The encoded protein is CASGLADTYEQYF.

This clone was counted a single time. V usage is TRBV12-5 and J usage is TRBJ1-6; a weak D match, TRBD1 (6 bases). From germline, CDR1 is LGHNT and CDR2 FRNRAP. The CDR3 length is 14 residues. V was trimmed by 4 bases and J by 9 bases, leaving 13 bases between them. The CDR3 loop is CASGWGQGISPLHF. CDR3 in DNA: TGTGCTAGTGGTTGGGGACAAGGGATTTCACCCCTCCACTTT.

The chain couples TRBV28 to TRBJ1-1, with 7 bases lining up with TRBD1. V shed 5 bases and J 4 bases; nucleotides not matched to a gene: 7. This CDR3 is 14 amino acids long. CDR1 and CDR2 (germline): MDHEN, SYDVKM. CDR3: CASSVQGETTEAFF. The CDR3 region has the DNA TGTGCCAGCAGTGTCCAGGGGGAAACCACTGAAGCTTTCTTT.

The chain has TRBV7-8 and TRBJ1-5; no clear D gene. The V gene's germline CDR1 is SGHVS and CDR2 FQNEAQ. This CDR3 spans 16 amino acids. Trimming took off 1 base at V and 1 base at J, with 11 bases between the two ends. The CDR3 DNA sequence: TGTGCCAGCAGCTTAGTAAATCCGTTGAGCAATCAGCCCCAGCATTTT. Residues: CASSLVNPLSNQPQHF. Full variable domain (remainder filled in from reference TRBV7-8 and TRBJ1-5): GAGVSQSPRYKVAKRGQDVALRCDPISGHVSLFWYQQALGQGPEFLTYFQNEAQLDKSGLPSDRFFAERPEGSVSTLKIQRTQQEDSAVYLCASSLVNPLSNQPQHFGDGTRLSIL.

V and J are TRBV5-1 and TRBJ1-1, with D tentatively TRBD1 (5 bases). Per the germline V gene, CDR1 is SGHRS and CDR2 is YFSETQ. Trimming stripped 3 bases from V and 3 bases from J, with 12 bases between. The CDR3 loop spans 14 amino acids. CDR3 loop: CASSYSGPHTEAFF. Written as DNA, the CDR3 is TGCGCCAGCAGCTACTCAGGGCCCCACACTGAAGCTTTCTTT.

This clone turned up a few times. The rearrangement uses TRBV18 and TRBJ2-7, with a possible D match to TRBD2 (6 bases). Trimming cost V 6 bases and J 2 bases, with 14 bases left between them. Germline CDR1 KGHSH, CDR2 LQKENI. This CDR3 comprises 14 residues. CDR3 DNA: TGTGCCAGCTCCCCTGGGGGGAGTGCCTACGAGCAGTACTTC. Its protein is CASSPGGSAYEQYF.

The chain has TRBV7-2 and TRBJ2-3; 8 nucleotides line up with TRBD1. Germline CDR1 and CDR2: SGHTA and FQGNSA. The CDR3 contains 16 residues. V shed 4 bases, J shed 2 bases, and the junction held 8 bases outside the gene matches. The CDR3 protein is CASSSRQGTTTDTQYF. The CDR3 nucleotides are TGTGCCAGCAGCTCTCGACAGGGGACGACCACAGATACGCAGTATTTT.